This TCR beta chain was found in a study of blood T cells in healthy people across ages. CDR1 and CDR2 from the germline V gene are SGHDN and FVKESK. This CDR3 region has 14 residues. The V end was cut by 4 bases, the J end by 9 bases, with 16 bases between. With a J-beta primer mix and a sample-barcoded 5' primer, a second PCR ran about 7 to 12 cycles. TCRdb itself ran the 5' RACE reads through MiXCR, one entry per CDR3 protein. The data show 600,000 to 650,000 distinct CDR3 sequences, roughly three fifths seen once. This sequence originates from a man between 60 and 70 years old in good health. Sample: blood. The rearrangement uses TRBV14 and TRBJ2-1, with D uncertain. CDR3 sequence reads: CASSLDSPYGEQFF. CDR3 coding DNA: TGTGCCAGCAGCCTAGATAGCCCTTACGGTGAGCAGTTCTTC. Full variable domain (outside the CDR3, taken from reference TRBV14 and TRBJ2-1): EAGVTQFPSHSVIEKGQTVTLRCDPISGHDNLYWYRRVMGKEIKFLLHFVKESKQDESGMPNNRFLAERTGGTYSTLKVQPAELEDSGVYFCASSLDSPYGEQFFGPGTRLTVL.